This T cell receptor beta chain stems from a study of T cell responses to AZD1222 COVID-19 vaccine. The assay was immunoSEQ multiplex PCR, and TCRdb's table has in-frame clones only and misses some. Altogether some 200,000 clones are present, over 80% being singletons, with the ten largest covering about 6%. The sequence derives from an adult in good health. Source: peripheral blood, taken on day 0 of AZD1222 vaccination.

CDR3 nucleotide sequence: TGTGCCAGCAGCTTACGGCGGGGCTACGAGCAGTACTTC. As protein: CASSLRRGYEQYF. The chain combines TRBV5-6 with TRBJ2-7; D possibly corresponds to TRBD2 (6 bases). CDR1 and CDR2 (germline): SGHDT, YYEEEE. V dropped 2 bases and J dropped 3 bases, with 9 bases sitting between them. CDR3 length: 13 amino acids.